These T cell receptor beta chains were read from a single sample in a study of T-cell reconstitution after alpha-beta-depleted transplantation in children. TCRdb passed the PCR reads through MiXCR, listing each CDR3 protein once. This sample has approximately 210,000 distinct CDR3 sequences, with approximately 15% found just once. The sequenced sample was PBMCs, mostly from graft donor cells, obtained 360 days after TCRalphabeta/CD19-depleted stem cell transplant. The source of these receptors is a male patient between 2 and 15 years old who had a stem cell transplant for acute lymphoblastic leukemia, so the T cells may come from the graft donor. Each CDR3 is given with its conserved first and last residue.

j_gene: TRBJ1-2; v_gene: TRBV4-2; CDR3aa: CASSPAGTGLFLGGYTF
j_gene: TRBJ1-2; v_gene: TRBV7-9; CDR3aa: CASSLVWDGYTF
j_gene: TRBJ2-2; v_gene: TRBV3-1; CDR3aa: CASSQVSGRTAGELFF
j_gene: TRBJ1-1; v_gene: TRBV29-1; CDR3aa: CSVEDQSARDTEAFF
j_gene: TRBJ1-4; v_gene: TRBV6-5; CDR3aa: CASSYSGGGEKLFF
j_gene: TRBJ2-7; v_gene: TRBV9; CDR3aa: CASSPEVGDEQYF
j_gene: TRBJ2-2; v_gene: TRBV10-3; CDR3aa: CAISDPRGSMYRGELFF
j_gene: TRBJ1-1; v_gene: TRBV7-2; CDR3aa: CASSLVGGVDTEAFF
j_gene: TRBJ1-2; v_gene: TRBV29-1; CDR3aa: CSVEGGPPNYGYTF
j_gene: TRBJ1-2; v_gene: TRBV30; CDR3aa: CAWSVAGESYGYTF
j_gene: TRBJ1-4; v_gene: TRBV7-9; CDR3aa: CASSSTGLGNEKLFF
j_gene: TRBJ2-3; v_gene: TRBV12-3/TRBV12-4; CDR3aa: CASSFTINTQYF
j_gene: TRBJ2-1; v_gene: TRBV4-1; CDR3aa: CASSQVGTTHNEQFF
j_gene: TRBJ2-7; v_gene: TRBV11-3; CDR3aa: CASSLVGAFRATAYEQYF
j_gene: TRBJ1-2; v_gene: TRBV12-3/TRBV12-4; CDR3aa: CASSLEGAYGYTF
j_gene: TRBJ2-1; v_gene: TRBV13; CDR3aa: CASSFGGGSDEQFF
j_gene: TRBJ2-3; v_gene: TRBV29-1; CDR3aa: CSVRAARLRGDKDTQYF
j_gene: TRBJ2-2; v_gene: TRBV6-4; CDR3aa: CASSDRGLAGAGELFF
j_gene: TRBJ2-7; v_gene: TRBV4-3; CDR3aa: CASSQGGGTYEQYF
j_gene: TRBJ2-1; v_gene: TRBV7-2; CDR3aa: CASSLRQNNEQFF
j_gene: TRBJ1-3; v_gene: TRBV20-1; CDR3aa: CSALTTTSGNTIYF
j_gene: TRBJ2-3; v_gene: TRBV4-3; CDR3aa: CASSQEVGRNTDTQYF
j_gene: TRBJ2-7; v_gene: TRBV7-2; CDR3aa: CASSVFVADTSYEQYF
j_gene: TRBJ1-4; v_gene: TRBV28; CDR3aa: CASSLAGFNEKLFF
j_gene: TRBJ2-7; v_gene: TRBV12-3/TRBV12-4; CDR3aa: CASSSTPYEQYF
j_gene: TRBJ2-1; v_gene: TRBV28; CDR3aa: CAMGRGLLYNEQFF
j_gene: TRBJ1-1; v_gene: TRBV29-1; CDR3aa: CSGGRGGDTEAFF